This TCR beta chain was sequenced during a study of vaccination and CD4 T cells after COVID-19 (dated by TCRdb to 2021 to 2024). Turning to the overall study: The convalescent cohort comprised six males and four females, including two Hispanic individuals, seven Caucasians, two Asians and one multiracial person. Post-vaccine blood samples were obtained a median of roughly 75 days after the second vaccine dose, with a range of about 13 to 250 days. The spike-specific CD4+ TCR repertoire was compared before and after mRNA vaccination in over 9 COVID-19 convalescent patients and a handful of infection-naive healthy vaccine recipients. In control cultures, a CEFX viral epitope pool was used as positive control, an HIV-1 Nef peptide pool was used as negative control, or no peptide was added. Each participant got two doses of either the Pfizer-BioNTech BNT162b2 vaccine (n=8) or the Moderna mRNA-1273 vaccine (n=2). Post-COVID blood samples were collected from convalescent patients a median of around 100 days after diagnosis, with a range of about 35 to 180 days. For stimulating the cultures, overlapping spike peptide pools were used, derived from SARS-CoV-2 as well as from the common cold coronaviruses HCoV-NL63, HCoV-OC43 and HCoV-229E. At the TCR clonotype level, an earlier paper using these donors assessed memory CD4+ T cell crossreactivity between SARS-CoV-2 and common cold coronavirus spike proteins.

Libraries were prepared through PCR. TCR sequencing of DNA from cultured CD4+ T cells used the Oncomine TCR Beta short-read assay at the Johns Hopkins FTIC core. Genomic DNA was extracted from the cultured CD4+ T cells with the QIAamp micro DNA kit. Oncomine TCR Beta libraries from cultured CD4+ T cells were pooled using unique dual indexes and sequenced on an Illumina iSeq 100. In the paper's pipeline: Non-productive sequences were filtered out, and CDR3s that did not start with C, did not end with F or W, or were shorter than 7 amino acids were discarded. Antigen-specific clonotypes were identified with the MANAFEST web application by comparing peptide-stimulated wells with reference and other culture wells. An FDR below 0.05, an odds ratio above 5, and a productive frequency above 0.1% in at least two of three replicate wells were required for clones to be considered positive. A clonotype counted as cross-reactive if it showed significant expansion both in the SARS-CoV-2 spike wells and in at least one common cold coronavirus spike condition. Levenshtein distances (stringdist) and unrooted phylogenetic trees (ape) in R version 3.6.1 were used to assess CDR3 homology. Clones were called with MiXCR by TCRdb after fastp trimmed the public reads at Q25, and only in-frame beta chains were retained. A single entry per CDR3 protein holds the most common genes and DNA from its merged rows. It is TCRdb's table, rather than the study itself, that gives the V and J calls and clone size. The table for this sample lists about 7,800 distinct CDR3 sequences; 45% to 65% of them were counted only once. The ten largest clones represent around 12% of the sample.

The CDR3 sequence holds 12 residues, the cysteine and phenylalanine included. Left in the record is the CDR3 DNA by itself, 36 bases read in frame from the first base. V and J lose 5 bases and 8 bases, and a span of 10 bases separates them. For CDR1 and CDR2, the germline V gene (reference sequence) lists WNHNN and SYGVQD. The treatment or condition tag for this specimen amounts to: approximately 9-day PBMC culture with coronavirus spike peptide pools or control peptides (ViraFEST assay). CD4+ T cells from unexposed donors were collected before the COVID-19 pandemic (2011-2018). To expand antigen-specific T cells with peptide pools and then pick out the expanded clonotypes through TCR sequencing, the study relied on the ViraFEST assay. Around 2 million PBMCs per well were cultured in IMDM with approximately 5% human AB serum and approximately 9.8 IU/ml IL-2, plus 10 ug/ml peptide pools. On days 3 and 7, half of the culture medium was replaced with fresh IL-2-containing medium. After 10 days of culture, CD4+ T cells were isolated by negative selection using the EasySep CD4+ T cell isolation kit. As far as cell numbers permitted, CD4+ T cells from unexposed donors were tested for reactivity against SARS-CoV-2 S and N as well as four spike pools from common cold coronaviruses. Ficoll-Paque Plus gradient centrifugation was used to isolate PBMCs from whole blood, and the isolated PBMCs were then either used fresh or cryopreserved at -140C. Triplicate wells were generally used for each culture condition. Leukapheresis product for the unexposed donors was purchased commercially.

This clonotype was seen only a few times. Its antigen remains undetermined. No base qualities exist here, and no much larger clone lies one base off it. Overall study outcomes, separate from this receptor: Among the post-vaccine SARS-CoV-2-reactive clones in convalescent patients, a median 86.3% showed up only after vaccination, which suggests vaccine-specific priming. The median number of SARS-CoV-2-reactive clonotypes rose from fewer than 25 after infection to 38 after vaccination, but the change was not significant. In convalescent patients, nearly all vaccine-specific clones (304 of 307) were found to be mono-reactive for SARS-CoV-2 spike rather than cross-reactive with common cold coronaviruses. The study included relatively few convalescent patients and did not analyze early timepoints after natural infection.

Sample: CD4+ T cells from blood, cultured in vitro. The clonotype was recovered from a human donor in good health. The rearrangement joined TRBV10-1 to TRBJ1-5; the D gene identity is not certain. The nucleotide sequence is given as TGCGCCAGCAGTACAGTTAGGGAGCCCCAGCATTTT. It translates to CASSTVREPQHF.